This T cell receptor beta chain was captured in a study of vaccination and CD4 T cells after COVID-19. The treatment is: roughly nine-day PBMC culture with coronavirus spike peptide pools or control peptides (ViraFEST assay). The CDR3 totals 13 residues. Trimming cost V 5 bases and J 2 bases, with 9 bases left between them. Germline CDR1 reads KGHSH; CDR2 reads LQKENI. Points on this clonotype: Antigen specificity is unknown.

An Oncomine TCR Beta short-read assay was used to sequence the DNA from cultured CD4+ T cells. TCRdb reprocessed the PCR reads via MiXCR and lists one record per CDR3 protein. The top ten hold roughly 15% of the sample, which has around 21,000 distinct CDR3 sequences, around 52% seen once. General study results and limits: Vaccine-specific clones in convalescent patients were spike mono-reactive in 304 of 307 cases.

The sequence was obtained from a human donor who had recovered from COVID-19. The sample was CD4+ T cells from blood, cultured in vitro. This chain links TRBV18 with TRBJ1-2; D perhaps matches TRBD1 (5 bases). The CDR3 DNA reads TGTGCCAGCTCAAGGGACGGAAACTATGGCTACACCTTC. Encoded protein: CASSRDGNYGYTF.